This TCR beta chain appears in the sequencing data of a study of cytomegalovirus exposure and HLA in healthy donors. It was with 60 Vbeta and 13 Jbeta primers that the PCR ran. Assay: immunoSEQ multiplex PCR; the TCRdb copy retains only in-frame clones and omits some. The data contain approximately 190,000 clones, about nine tenths of them singletons. The germline V and J ends were trimmed by 4 bases and 3 bases, with 17 bases remaining between them. Per the germline V gene, CDR1 is MNHEY and CDR2 is SVGAGI. The length of the CDR3 is 16 residues. This receptor was obtained from a man younger than 45 in good health and CMV-seronegative. The rearrangement links TRBV6-5 to TRBJ2-3; D might be TRBD2 (7 bases). Material for sequencing was PBMCs. CDR3 protein: CASSSPGGPRTDTQYF. In DNA form, the CDR3 reads TGTGCCAGCAGTTCCCCCGGGGGGCCTCGAACAGATACGCAGTATTTT.